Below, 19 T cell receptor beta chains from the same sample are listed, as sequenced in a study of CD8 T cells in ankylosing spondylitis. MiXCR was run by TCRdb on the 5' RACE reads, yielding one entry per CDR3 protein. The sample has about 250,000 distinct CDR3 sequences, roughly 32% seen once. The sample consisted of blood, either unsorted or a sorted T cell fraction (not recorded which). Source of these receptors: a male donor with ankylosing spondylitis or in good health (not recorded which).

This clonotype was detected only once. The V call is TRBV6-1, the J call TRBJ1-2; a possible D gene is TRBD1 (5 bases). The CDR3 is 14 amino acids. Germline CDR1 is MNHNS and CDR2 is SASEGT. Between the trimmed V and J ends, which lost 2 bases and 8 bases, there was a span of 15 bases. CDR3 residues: CASSEWGREGGYTF. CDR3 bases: TGTGCCAGCAGTGAATGGGGCAGGGAGGGAGGCTACACCTTC.

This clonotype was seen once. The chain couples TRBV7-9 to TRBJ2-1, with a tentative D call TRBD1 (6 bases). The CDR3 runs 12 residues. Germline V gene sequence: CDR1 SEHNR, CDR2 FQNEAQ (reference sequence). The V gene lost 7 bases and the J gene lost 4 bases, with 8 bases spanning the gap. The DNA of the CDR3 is TGTGCCAGCACCGACAGGTACAATGAGCAGTTCTTC. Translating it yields CASTDRYNEQFF. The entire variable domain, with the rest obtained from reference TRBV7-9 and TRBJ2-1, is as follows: DTGVSQNPRHKITKRGQNVTFRCDPISEHNRLYWYRQTLGQGPEFLTYFQNEAQLEKSRLLSDRFSAERPKGSFSTLEIQRTEQGDSAMYLCASTDRYNEQFFGPGTRLTVL.

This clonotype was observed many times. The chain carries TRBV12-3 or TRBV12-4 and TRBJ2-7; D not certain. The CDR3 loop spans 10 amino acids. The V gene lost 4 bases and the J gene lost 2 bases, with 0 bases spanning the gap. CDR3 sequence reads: CASSSYEQYF. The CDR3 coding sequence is TGTGCCAGCAGTTCCTACGAGCAGTACTTC.

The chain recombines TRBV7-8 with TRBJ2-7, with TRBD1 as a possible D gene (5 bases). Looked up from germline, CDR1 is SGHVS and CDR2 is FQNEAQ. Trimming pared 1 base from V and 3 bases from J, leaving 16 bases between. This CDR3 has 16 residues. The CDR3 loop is CASSLGWARQGYEQYF. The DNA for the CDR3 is TGTGCCAGCAGCTTAGGATGGGCCAGGCAGGGCTACGAGCAGTACTTC.

CDR3 nucleotide sequence: TGCAGCGTACCACAGGGGAGGTTCTATGGCTACACCTTC. Translating gives CSVPQGRFYGYTF. V usage is TRBV29-1 and J usage is TRBJ1-2; 7 nucleotides match TRBD1. The CDR3 has 13 residues. Germline CDR1 and CDR2: SQVTM and ANQGSEA. The J segment lost 4 bases and the V segment lost 6 bases, leaving 8 bases of the junction unmatched. Complete variable domain (other parts from reference TRBV29-1 and TRBJ1-2): SAVISQKPSRDICQRGTSLTIQCQVDSQVTMMFWYRQQPGQSLTLIATANQGSEATYESGFVIDKFPISRPNLTFSTLTVSNMSPEDSSIYLCSVPQGRFYGYTFGSGTRLTVV.

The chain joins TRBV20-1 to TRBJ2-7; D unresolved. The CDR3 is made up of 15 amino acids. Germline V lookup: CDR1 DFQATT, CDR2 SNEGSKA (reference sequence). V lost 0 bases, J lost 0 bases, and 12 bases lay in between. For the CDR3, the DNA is TGCAGTGCTAGAGATCTTGCAGGCAGCTCCTACGAGCAGTACTTC. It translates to CSARDLAGSSYEQYF.

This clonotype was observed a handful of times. DNA of the CDR3: TGTGCCAGCAGCTTAGCCCAGAGCTCCTACGAGCAGTACTTC. This codes for CASSLAQSSYEQYF. This rearrangement joins TRBV7-6 to TRBJ2-7; D is unclear. Trimming cost V 0 bases and J 0 bases, with 6 bases left between them. The CDR3 has 14 amino acids. In germline, CDR1 is SGHVS, CDR2 FNYEAQ.

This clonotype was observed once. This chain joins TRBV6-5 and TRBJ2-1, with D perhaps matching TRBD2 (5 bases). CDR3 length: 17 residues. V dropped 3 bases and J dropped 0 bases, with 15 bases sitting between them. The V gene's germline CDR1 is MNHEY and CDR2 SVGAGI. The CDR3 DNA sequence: TGTGCCAGCAGTTATGAGGCGCGGGCGATCTCCTACAATGAGCAGTTCTTC. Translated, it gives CASSYEARAISYNEQFF.

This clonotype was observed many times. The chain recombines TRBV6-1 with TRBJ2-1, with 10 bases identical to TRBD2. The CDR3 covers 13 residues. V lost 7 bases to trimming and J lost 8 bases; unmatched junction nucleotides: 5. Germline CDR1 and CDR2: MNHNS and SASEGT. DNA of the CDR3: TGTGCCAGCACTAAGACTAGCGGGTATGAGCAGTTCTTC. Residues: CASTKTSGYEQFF.

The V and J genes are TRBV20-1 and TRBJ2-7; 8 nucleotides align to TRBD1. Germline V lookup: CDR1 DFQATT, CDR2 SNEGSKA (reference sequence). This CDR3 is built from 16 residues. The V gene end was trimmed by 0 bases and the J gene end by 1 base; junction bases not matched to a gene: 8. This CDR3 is CSARDRRQGISYEQYF. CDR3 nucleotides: TGCAGTGCTAGAGATCGGAGACAGGGGATATCCTACGAGCAGTACTTC.

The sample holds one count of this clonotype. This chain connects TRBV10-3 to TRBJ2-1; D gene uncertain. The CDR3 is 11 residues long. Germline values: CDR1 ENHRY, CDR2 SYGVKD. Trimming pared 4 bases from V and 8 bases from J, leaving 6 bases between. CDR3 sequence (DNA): TGTGCCATCAGTGGTGGGGATGAGCAGTTCTTC. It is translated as CAISGGDEQFF.

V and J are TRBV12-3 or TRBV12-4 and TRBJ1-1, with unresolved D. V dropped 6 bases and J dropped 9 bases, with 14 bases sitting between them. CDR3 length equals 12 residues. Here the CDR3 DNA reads TGTGCCAGCAGATCGACCGGGAGTAAAGCTTTCTTT. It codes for CASRSTGSKAFF.

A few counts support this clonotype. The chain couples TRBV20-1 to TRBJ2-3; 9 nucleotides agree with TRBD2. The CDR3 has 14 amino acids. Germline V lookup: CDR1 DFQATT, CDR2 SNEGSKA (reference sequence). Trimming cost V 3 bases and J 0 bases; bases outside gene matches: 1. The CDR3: CSARTSGSTDTQYF. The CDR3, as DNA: TGCAGTGCTAGGACTAGCGGAAGCACAGATACGCAGTATTTT.

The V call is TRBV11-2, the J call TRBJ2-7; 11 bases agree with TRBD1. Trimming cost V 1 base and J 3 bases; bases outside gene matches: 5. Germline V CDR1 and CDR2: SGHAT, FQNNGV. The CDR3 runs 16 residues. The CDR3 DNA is TGTGCCAGCAGCTTAGTGGGGGGACAGGGGGTCTACGAGCAGTACTTC. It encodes CASSLVGGQGVYEQYF.

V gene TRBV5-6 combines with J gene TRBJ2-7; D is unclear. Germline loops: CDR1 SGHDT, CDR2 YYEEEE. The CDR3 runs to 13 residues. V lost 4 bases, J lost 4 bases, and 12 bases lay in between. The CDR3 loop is CASSPLGAYEQYF. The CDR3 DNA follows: TGTGCCAGCAGCCCGCTGGGCGCTTACGAGCAGTACTTC.

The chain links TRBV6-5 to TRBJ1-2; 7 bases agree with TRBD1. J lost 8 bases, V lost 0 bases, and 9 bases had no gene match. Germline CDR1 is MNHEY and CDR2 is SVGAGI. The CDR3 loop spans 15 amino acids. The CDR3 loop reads CASSYSYQGGEGYTF. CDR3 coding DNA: TGTGCCAGCAGTTACTCTTACCAGGGGGGGGAAGGCTACACCTTC.

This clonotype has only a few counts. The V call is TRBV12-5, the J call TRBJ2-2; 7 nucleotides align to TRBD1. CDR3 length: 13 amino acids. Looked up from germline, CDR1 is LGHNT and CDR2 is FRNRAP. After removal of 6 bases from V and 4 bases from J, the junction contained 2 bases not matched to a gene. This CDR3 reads CASGWTGTGELFF. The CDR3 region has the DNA TGTGCTAGTGGCTGGACAGGCACCGGGGAGCTGTTTTTT.

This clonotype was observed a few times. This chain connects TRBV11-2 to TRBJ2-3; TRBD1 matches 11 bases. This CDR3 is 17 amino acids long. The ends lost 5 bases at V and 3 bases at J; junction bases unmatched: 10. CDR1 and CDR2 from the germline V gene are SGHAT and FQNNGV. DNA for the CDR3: TGTGCCAGCAGCCCACTTGGGACAGGGGGTTTAACAGATACGCAGTATTTT. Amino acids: CASSPLGTGGLTDTQYF.

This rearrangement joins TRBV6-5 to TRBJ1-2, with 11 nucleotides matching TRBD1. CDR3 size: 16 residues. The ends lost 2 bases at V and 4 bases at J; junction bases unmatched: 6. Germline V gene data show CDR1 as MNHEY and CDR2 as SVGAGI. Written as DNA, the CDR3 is TGTGCCAGCAGTTACCTCCGGACAGGGGGCAGCTATGGCTACACCTTC. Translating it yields CASSYLRTGGSYGYTF.